The rows below give T cell receptor beta chains drawn from one sample of a study of cytomegalovirus exposure and HLA in healthy donors. Sequencing used immunoSEQ multiplex PCR; TCRdb keeps in-frame clones, though not all of them. Of under 200,000 clones listed, 77% are singletons. The sample taken for sequencing was PBMCs. The receptors were gathered from a woman aged 40-49 years in good health and CMV-seropositive. CDR3s include the opening cysteine and the closing phenylalanine or tryptophan. D genes are given only for firm matches. Some rows mark clone size as missing; the rest say once, few, many or name a class of expanded clone.

NA,TRBV30,NA,TRBJ1-1,CAWSGSLRGTEAFF,TGTGCCTGGAGTGGGAGTTTACGTGGCACTGAAGCTTTCTTT
NA,TRBV19,NA,TRBJ2-7,CASSIDTATYEQYF,TGTGCCAGTAGTATAGATACAGCAACCTACGAGCAGTACTTC
TRBD1,TRBV5-1,NA,TRBJ1-4,CASSRTMTGGGEKLFF,TGCGCCAGCAGCCGAACCATGACAGGGGGAGGAGAAAAACTGTTTTTT
TRBD1,TRBV27,NA,TRBJ2-7,CASSLSPTFDRVGNEQYF,TGTGCCAGCAGTTTATCACCTACATTTGACAGGGTGGGTAACGAGCAGTACTTC
NA,TRBV18,NA,TRBJ2-5,CASSPRAGQGQETQYF,TGTGCCAGCTCACCACGGGCAGGTCAGGGACAAGAGACCCAGTACTTC
NA,TRBV6-5,NA,TRBJ1-1,CASNPQGQNTEAFF,TGTGCCAGCAACCCACAGGGACAAAACACTGAAGCTTTCTTT
TRBD1,TRBV6-5,NA,TRBJ1-2,CASSYGDSNYGYTF,TGTGCCAGCAGTTACGGGGACAGTAACTATGGCTACACCTTC
NA,TRBV18,NA,TRBJ1-2,CASSLLKTEGYTF,TGTGCCAGCTCACTACTTAAGACAGAGGGCTACACCTTC
NA,TRBV4-3,few,TRBJ2-5,CASSQQAGSETQYF,TGCGCCAGCAGCCAGCAAGCCGGTTCGGAGACCCAGTACTTC
NA,TRBV7-2,NA,TRBJ1-1,CASKGGQPGEAFF,TGTGCCAGCAAAGGTGGCCAACCTGGGGAGGCTTTCTTT
NA,TRBV4-3,NA,TRBJ1-6,CASSQDHGGGGSPLHF,TGCGCCAGCAGCCAGGACCACGGGGGGGGAGGATCACCCCTCCACTTT
TRBD1,TRBV6-1,NA,TRBJ2-7,CASSERTGSYEQYF,TGTGCCAGCAGTGAGAGGACAGGGTCCTACGAGCAGTACTTC
TRBD1,TRBV29-1,once,TRBJ1-2,CSVEKRDRDGYTF,TGCAGCGTTGAAAAGCGGGACAGGGATGGCTACACCTTC
TRBD2,TRBV5-6,NA,TRBJ2-5,CASSQGLAGGTQYF,TGTGCCAGCAGCCAGGGACTAGCGGGGGGGACCCAGTACTTC
TRBD1,TRBV19,NA,TRBJ1-5,CASSRDSTYQPQHF,TGTGCCAGTAGTCGGGACAGTACTTATCAGCCCCAGCATTTT
NA,TRBV15,few,TRBJ2-7,CATSMASYEQYF,TGTGCCACCAGCATGGCCTCCTACGAGCAGTACTTC
NA,TRBV14,NA,TRBJ1-3,CASRGARTAGNTIYF,TGTGCCAGCAGGGGCGCGAGGACAGCCGGAAACACCATATATTTT
NA,TRBV2,NA,TRBJ2-1,CASTSPGSVSSYNEQFF,TGTGCCAGCACCTCCCCCGGTAGCGTTAGCTCCTACAATGAGCAGTTCTTC
TRBD1,TRBV7-9,NA,TRBJ2-7,CASSSKPGQGYEQYF,TGTGCCAGCAGCTCCAAACCGGGACAGGGCTACGAGCAGTACTTC
NA,TRBV7-9,NA,TRBJ1-4,CASSLSGAGNEKLFF,TGTGCCAGCAGCTTAAGCGGCGCGGGTAATGAAAAACTGTTTTTT
NA,TRBV6-5,NA,TRBJ1-2,CASSSTWRGGSLRYTF,TGTGCCAGCAGTTCCACCTGGAGGGGCGGTAGTTTACGCTACACCTTC
NA,TRBV19,NA,TRBJ1-5,CASIRGPNQPQHF,TGTGCCAGTATTCGCGGGCCCAATCAGCCCCAGCATTTT
NA,TRBV7-2,NA,TRBJ2-2,CASSQAGELFF,TGTGCCAGCAGCCAGGCCGGGGAGCTGTTTTTT
NA,TRBV28,once,TRBJ1-2,CASSSPEEGYGYTF,TGTGCCAGCAGTTCCCCCGAGGAAGGCTATGGCTACACCTTC
NA,TRBV6-5,few,TRBJ1-1,CASSYSWQNTEAFF,TGTGCCAGCAGTTACTCGTGGCAGAACACTGAAGCTTTCTTT
TRBD2,TRBV2,few,TRBJ2-1,CASSVAGGFLNNEQFF,TGTGCCAGCAGTGTTGCGGGGGGGTTCCTGAACAATGAGCAGTTCTTC
NA,TRBV7-2,NA,TRBJ2-5,CASSSSGDAYGKETQYF,TGTGCCAGCAGTTCCTCAGGGGACGCGTACGGAAAAGAGACCCAGTACTTC
NA,TRBV7-9,NA,TRBJ1-5,CASSLQGEQPQHF,TGTGCCAGCAGCTTACAGGGTGAACAGCCCCAGCATTTT
NA,TRBV7-9,NA,TRBJ1-2,CASSNLTPWEGYTF,TGTGCCAGCAGTAATCTGACGCCTTGGGAGGGCTACACCTTC